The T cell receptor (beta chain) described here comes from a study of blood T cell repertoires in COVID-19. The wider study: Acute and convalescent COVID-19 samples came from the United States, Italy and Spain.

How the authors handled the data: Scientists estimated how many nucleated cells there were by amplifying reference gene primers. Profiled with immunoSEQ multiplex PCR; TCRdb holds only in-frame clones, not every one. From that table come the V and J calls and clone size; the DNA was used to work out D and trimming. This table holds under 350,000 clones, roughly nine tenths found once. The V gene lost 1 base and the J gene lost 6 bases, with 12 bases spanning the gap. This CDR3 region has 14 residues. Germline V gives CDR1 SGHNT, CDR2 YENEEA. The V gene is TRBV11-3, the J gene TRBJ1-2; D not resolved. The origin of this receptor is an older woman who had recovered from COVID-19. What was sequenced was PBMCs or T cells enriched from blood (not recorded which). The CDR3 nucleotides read TGTGCCAGCAGCTTAGGGAGCCCGAGCAATGGCTACACCTTC. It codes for CASSLGSPSNGYTF.